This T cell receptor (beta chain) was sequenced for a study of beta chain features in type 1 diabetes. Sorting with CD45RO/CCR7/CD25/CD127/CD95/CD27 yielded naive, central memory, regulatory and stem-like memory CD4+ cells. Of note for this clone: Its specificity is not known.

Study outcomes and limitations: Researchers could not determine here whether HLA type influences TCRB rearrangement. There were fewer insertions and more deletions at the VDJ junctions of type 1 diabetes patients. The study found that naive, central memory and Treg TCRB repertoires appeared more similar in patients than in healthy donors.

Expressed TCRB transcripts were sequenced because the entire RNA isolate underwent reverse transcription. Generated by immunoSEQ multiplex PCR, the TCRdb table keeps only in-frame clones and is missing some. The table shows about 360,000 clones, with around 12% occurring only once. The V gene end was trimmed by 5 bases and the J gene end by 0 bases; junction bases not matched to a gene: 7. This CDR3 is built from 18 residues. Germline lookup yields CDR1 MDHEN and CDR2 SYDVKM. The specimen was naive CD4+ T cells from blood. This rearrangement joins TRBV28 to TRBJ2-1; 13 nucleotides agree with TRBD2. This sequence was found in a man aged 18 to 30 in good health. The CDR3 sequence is CASSIGTSGTNSYNEQFF. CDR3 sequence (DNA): TGTGCCAGCAGTATAGGGACTAGCGGGACCAACTCCTACAATGAGCAGTTCTTC.